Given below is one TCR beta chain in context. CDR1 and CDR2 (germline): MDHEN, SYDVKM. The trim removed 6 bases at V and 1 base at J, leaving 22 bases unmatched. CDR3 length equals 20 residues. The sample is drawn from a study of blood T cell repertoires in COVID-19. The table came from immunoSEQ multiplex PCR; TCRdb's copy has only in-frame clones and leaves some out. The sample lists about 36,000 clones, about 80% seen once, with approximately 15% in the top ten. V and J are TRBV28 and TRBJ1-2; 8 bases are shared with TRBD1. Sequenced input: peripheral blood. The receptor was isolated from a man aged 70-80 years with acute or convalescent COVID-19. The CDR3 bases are TGTGCCAGCAGCCCATGGGGATTGGGGGGAGGCGGGACAGGTAACTATGGCTACACCTTC. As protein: CASSPWGLGGGGTGNYGYTF.